The TCR beta chain under discussion was sequenced for a study of T cells after yellow fever vaccination. For the study at large: Fractions low in cell number were prepared with SMART-Seq v4 Ultra Low Input.

The study, taken as a whole, reports: Abundant clonotypes from the bulk population could get into FACS-sorted repertoires as contaminants.

TCRdb independently ran MiXCR on the 5' RACE reads; one entry per CDR3 protein. The table shows 500,000 to 700,000 distinct CDR3 sequences, with around 21% occurring only once. In the case of this clonotype: The antigen is not known.

CDR1 is LGHDT and CDR2 is YNNKEL in the germline V gene (reference sequence). V gave up 2 bases and J gave up 0 bases, with 7 bases separating them. The CDR3 consists of 14 residues. The sample consisted of PBMCs, taken 15 days after the yellow fever booster vaccination. This clonotype was obtained from a man aged 25 to 40 who received the YFV17D yellow fever vaccine. This chain links TRBV3-1 with TRBJ1-2; D unclear. CDR3 region: CASSQTAANYGYTF. In nucleotides, the CDR3 is TGTGCCAGCAGCCAAACGGCTGCTAACTATGGCTACACCTTC.